A single sample gave rise to the 7 T cell receptor beta chains below, sequenced in a study of blood T cell repertoires in COVID-19. Produced via immunoSEQ multiplex PCR; TCRdb's table is partial and in-frame only. The repertoire holds 170,000 or so clones, with approximately 85% as singletons. Sequencing used PBMCs or T cells enriched from blood (not recorded which). Every receptor here comes from a man between 40 and 49 years old who had recovered from COVID-19.

The rearrangement uses TRBV28 and TRBJ1-1; the D is unclear. CDR1 MDHEN and CDR2 SYDVKM come from the germline V gene. V was pared by 5 bases and J by 3 bases, with 16 bases between. The CDR3 length is 15 residues. CDR3 coding DNA: TGTGCCAGCAGTCGCATCGGAGGCGCGGACACTGAAGCTTTCTTT. Its protein product is CASSRIGGADTEAFF.

The chain couples TRBV19 to TRBJ1-1, with unresolved D. Trimming shortened V by 3 bases and J by 7 bases, and 12 bases separated the two germline ends. The germline gives CDR1 LNHDA, CDR2 SQIVND (reference sequence). This CDR3 is 13 amino acids long. Written as DNA, the CDR3 is TGTGCCAGTAGTATCATCCCAGGATTTGAAGCTTTCTTT. Encoded protein: CASSIIPGFEAFF.

V gene TRBV28 combines with J gene TRBJ2-7; D might be TRBD1 (7 bases). The CDR3 is 16 residues long. The germline CDR1 and CDR2 sequences are MDHEN and SYDVKM. Trimming removed 2 bases at V and 5 bases at J, with 19 bases between. The chain's CDR3 is CASSLIVGAGGNEQYF. The CDR3 DNA is TGTGCCAGCAGTTTAATCGTCGGGGCAGGGGGGAACGAGCAGTACTTC.

The rearrangement joins TRBV27 to TRBJ2-2; 7 nucleotides align to TRBD2. Germline CDR1 MNHEY, CDR2 SMNVEV (reference sequence). The CDR3 covers 15 residues. J gave up 5 bases and V 7 bases, and 10 bases lay outside the gene matches. CDR3 residues: CASTGMGGMTGELFF. The CDR3 DNA reads as TGTGCCAGCACCGGCATGGGGGGGATGACCGGGGAGCTGTTTTTT.

The chain employs TRBV2 and TRBJ1-2; D might be TRBD1 (5 bases). With 4 bases removed from V and 3 bases from J, the gap between germline ends came to 9 bases. The germline CDR1 and CDR2 sequences are SNHLY and FYNNEI. This CDR3 is 13 amino acids long. CDR3 region: CASSVGEDYGYTF. The CDR3 region has the DNA TGTGCCAGCAGTGTGGGGGAGGACTATGGCTACACCTTC.

V usage is TRBV13 and J usage is TRBJ1-1; TRBD1 agrees at 8 bases. CDR3 length equals 16 residues. From germline, CDR1 is PRHDT and CDR2 FYEKMQ (reference sequence). J lost 0 bases, V lost 5 bases, and 8 bases had no gene match. CDR3 nucleotides: TGTGCCAGCAGCGCAAGCAGGGGGCTCATGAACACTGAAGCTTTCTTT. It translates to CASSASRGLMNTEAFF.

The chain uses TRBV6-5 and TRBJ1-5; D is ambiguous. The CDR3 covers 13 residues. Per germline, CDR1 MNHEY and CDR2 SVGAGI. Trimming removed 3 bases from V and 3 bases from J, with 6 bases in between. CDR3 in amino acids: CASSYDNNQPQHF. Here the CDR3 DNA reads TGTGCCAGCAGTTATGACAACAATCAGCCCCAGCATTTT.